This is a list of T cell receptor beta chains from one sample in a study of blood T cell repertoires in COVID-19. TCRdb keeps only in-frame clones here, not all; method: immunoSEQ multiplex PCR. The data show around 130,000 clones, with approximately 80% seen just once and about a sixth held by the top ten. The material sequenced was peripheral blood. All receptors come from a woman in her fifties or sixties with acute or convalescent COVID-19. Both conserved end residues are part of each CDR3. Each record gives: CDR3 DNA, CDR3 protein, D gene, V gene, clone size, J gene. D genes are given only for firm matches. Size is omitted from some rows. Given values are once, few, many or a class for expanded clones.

TGTGCCAGAGGATTTAGTCGAGGTAGCCTGAAAGGCCAAGAGCTCTATGGCTACACCTTC CARGFSRGSLKGQELYGYTF NA TRBV2 NA TRBJ1-2
TGTGCCAGCTCACCACGGGCAATCTCGGGGGGGAGCACAGATACGCAGTATTTT CASSPRAISGGSTDTQYF TRBD2 TRBV18 NA TRBJ2-3
TGTGCCAGCGATCGGCAGCCCCAGCATTTT CASDRQPQHF NA TRBV6-5 NA TRBJ1-5
TGTGCCAGCAGCTCCACACAGGGACCCTATGGCTACACCTTC CASSSTQGPYGYTF NA TRBV11-2 NA TRBJ1-2
TGTGCCAGTAGCAATGGGGGACAGGTCCACGAGCAGTACTTC CASSNGGQVHEQYF TRBD1 TRBV19 NA TRBJ2-7
TGTGCCAGCAGCCAAATACAGGGGGCTGGTCAGCCCCAGCATTTT CASSQIQGAGQPQHF TRBD1 TRBV7-2 few TRBJ1-5
TGTGCCAGCAGTTTAGCGTCCGCGAAACTCGGGAACACCATATATTTT CASSLASAKLGNTIYF NA TRBV28 NA TRBJ1-3
TGTGCCAGCAGCAAAGTGTACGGGCCGAGGGCCGGGGAGCTGTTTTTT CASSKVYGPRAGELFF NA TRBV21-1 few TRBJ2-2
TGTGCCTGTCAGGGACAGCCGAACACTGAAGCTTTCTTT CACQGQPNTEAFF TRBD1 TRBV19 NA TRBJ1-1
TGTGCCAGCAGCCGAGGGACAGGGGGAAGCGACGAGCAGTACTTC CASSRGTGGSDEQYF TRBD1 TRBV3-1/TRBV3-2 NA TRBJ2-7
TGTGCCAGTTCCGGACAGGGTGTAGGTGGCTACACCTTC CASSGQGVGGYTF TRBD1 TRBV19 NA TRBJ1-2
TGTGCCAGTAGTATGGGACTCCCGGTTCGAGGGCATGGCTACACCTTC CASSMGLPVRGHGYTF NA TRBV19 NA TRBJ1-2
TGTGCCAGTCGATACAGTACTTCTGGCAATCAGCCCCAGCATTTT CASRYSTSGNQPQHF NA TRBV19 once TRBJ1-5
TGTGCCAGCAGTGGAAACTTAGGGGACAGTTGGAATTCACCCCTCCACTTT CASSGNLGDSWNSPLHF TRBD1 TRBV25-1 NA TRBJ1-6
TGTGCCAGCAGCCCACAGGGACTAGCCACCTACGAGCAGTACTTC CASSPQGLATYEQYF TRBD2 TRBV16 NA TRBJ2-7
TGTGCCAGCAGGCTGACTAGCGGGGAGATGGATACGCAGTATTTT CASRLTSGEMDTQYF TRBD2 TRBV7-3 NA TRBJ2-3
TGTGCCAGCAGTTTCGCAGGGGGCTCAGGTCAGCCCCAGCATTTT CASSFAGGSGQPQHF TRBD1 TRBV27 NA TRBJ1-5
TGTGCCAGCTCACCACTCCTGGGGGGGTCATCGGGCACTGAAGCTTTCTTT CASSPLLGGSSGTEAFF NA TRBV18 few TRBJ1-1
TGTGCCAGCAGCCCGACGGGAGTCGCCTATGGCTACACCTTC CASSPTGVAYGYTF NA TRBV3-1/TRBV3-2 NA TRBJ1-2
TGTGCCACCAGCAGAGATTTAAGTGTAGTCAGGAATGAGCAGTTCTTC CATSRDLSVVRNEQFF NA TRBV15 NA TRBJ2-1
TGTGCCAGTAGTAGAAACAGGGACAGCTACGAGCAGTACTTC CASSRNRDSYEQYF TRBD1 TRBV19 NA TRBJ2-7
TGTGCCAGCAGCTTTATAGACAGGAAAAACACTGAAGCTTTCTTT CASSFIDRKNTEAFF NA TRBV5-4 NA TRBJ1-1
TGTGCCAGCAGCCCTGTTACAGGGGGTGTCAGCGAGACCCAGTACTTC CASSPVTGGVSETQYF TRBD1 TRBV9 NA TRBJ2-5
TGTGCCAGCAGCCCGACAGCGATTAATCAGCCCCAGCATTTT CASSPTAINQPQHF NA TRBV7-8 NA TRBJ1-5
TGTGCCAGCAGTGAATGGCGGGGAGGGGAGACCCAGTACTTC CASSEWRGGETQYF TRBD2 TRBV2 NA TRBJ2-5
TGTGCCAGTAGTATGGGGGGTGGGGAATACTCTGGGGCCAACGTCCTGACTTTC CASSMGGGEYSGANVLTF NA TRBV19 NA TRBJ2-6
TGTGCCAGCAGTCCCCGGACAGCTGGCGAGCAGTACTTC CASSPRTAGEQYF NA TRBV12-3/TRBV12-4 NA TRBJ2-7
TGTGCCTGGAGTGTATCGGGGGGCTCGTGGGACACCATATATTTT CAWSVSGGSWDTIYF NA TRBV30 NA TRBJ1-3
TGCGCCAGCAGTCCCGGACAGGAGACTAGCAATCAGCCCCAGCATTTT CASSPGQETSNQPQHF TRBD1 TRBV5-1 NA TRBJ1-5
TGTGCCAGCAGTTCCAGGACAGGGCAGCTCACCTATAATTCACCCCTCCACTTT CASSSRTGQLTYNSPLHF TRBD1 TRBV2 many TRBJ1-6
TGTGCCAGCAGTGAAGAGACAGGGATGTTCACCTACGAGCAGTACTTC CASSEETGMFTYEQYF TRBD1 TRBV2 NA TRBJ2-7